A selection of T cell receptor beta chains follows, all from one sample in a study of shared clonotypes between healthy human individuals. Measured with immunoSEQ multiplex PCR; TCRdb has only the in-frame clones, and not every one. The table lists nearly 1 million clones, approximately 80% of them singletons, with around 1.5% in the top ten. Sequenced input: memory CD4+ T cells sorted from blood. Receptor source: a young man in good health. Both conserved end residues are part of each CDR3. Each record gives: clone size, D gene, V gene, J gene, CDR3 DNA, CDR3 protein. D genes are given only for firm matches. Some rows mark clone size as missing; the rest say once, few, many or name a class of expanded clone.

-	-	TRBV7-2	TRBJ1-6	TGTGCCAGCAGTTCCCGGATGGACCCCACCCTCCACTTT	CASSSRMDPTLHF
few	-	TRBV7-9	TRBJ2-2	TGTGCCAGCACCCTCCTTTTAATGAACGGGGAGCTGTTTTTT	CASTLLLMNGELFF
-	-	TRBV4-3	TRBJ2-7	TGCGCCAGCAGGATTAGCGGGCAGTACTTC	CASRISGQYF
-	-	TRBV5-1	TRBJ2-7	TGCGCCAGCACGGACAGCTACGAGCAGTACTTC	CASTDSYEQYF
-	TRBD2	TRBV19	TRBJ2-3	TGTGCCAGTAGTCCTAGCGGGAGGGCCCCAGATACGCAGTATTTT	CASSPSGRAPDTQYF
-	-	TRBV13	TRBJ1-1	TGTGCCAGCAGCTTAGGACATGTCAACACTGAAGCTTTCTTT	CASSLGHVNTEAFF
-	TRBD2	TRBV7-9	TRBJ2-5	TGTGCCAGCAGCCCCCTTTCGGGCGGGGGACAGACCCAGTACTTC	CASSPLSGGGQTQYF
-	-	TRBV20-1	TRBJ2-5	TGCAGTGCTGAGTGGCACGAGACCCAGTACTTC	CSAEWHETQYF
-	TRBD1	TRBV5-8	TRBJ1-2	TGTGCCAGCAGCTTGTCCGGGACAGGGGAATATGGCTACACCTTC	CASSLSGTGEYGYTF
-	-	TRBV2	TRBJ2-3	TGTGCCAGCAGAACCCCGAGCCCATCGGGCACAGATACGCAGTATTTT	CASRTPSPSGTDTQYF
once	TRBD1	TRBV9	TRBJ2-3	TGTGCCAGCAGTTCACAGGGGGTCCTGGGCCCAGATACGCAGTATTTT	CASSSQGVLGPDTQYF
-	-	TRBV19	TRBJ1-1	TGTGCCAGTAGTATATCCGGGCTAATTGAAGCTTTCTTT	CASSISGLIEAFF
many	TRBD2	TRBV5-1	TRBJ2-7	TGCGCCAGCAATGGGGTAGCGGGAGGCGACGAGCAGTACTTC	CASNGVAGGDEQYF
-	-	TRBV21-1	TRBJ1-6	TGTGCCAGCAGCAAAGGACAGTTTCCTCACCTTAGGCCCCTCCACTTT	CASSKGQFPHLRPLHF
few	-	TRBV2	TRBJ2-7	TGTGCCAGCAGTAAGGGTTTACTCTCCTACGAGCAGTACTTC	CASSKGLLSYEQYF
-	-	TRBV9	TRBJ2-1	TGTGCCAGCAGCGTAGAAGTACAGGGATCCTACAATGAGCAGTTCTTC	CASSVEVQGSYNEQFF
-	-	TRBV2	TRBJ1-1	TGTGCCAGCACTTTAACCGCCGTGAACACTGAAGCTTTCTTT	CASTLTAVNTEAFF
-	TRBD2	TRBV5-1	TRBJ2-3	TGCGCCAGCAGCCCTAGCGGGTATAAAGATACGCAGTATTTT	CASSPSGYKDTQYF
-	-	TRBV19	TRBJ1-6	TGTGCCAGTAGTGTGTCAAGGCCAGATAATAATTCACCCCTCCACTTT	CASSVSRPDNNSPLHF
-	TRBD1	TRBV11-2	TRBJ2-7	TGTGCCAGCAGCTTACTCGGACAGGGTTACGAGCAGTACTTC	CASSLLGQGYEQYF
-	-	TRBV7-8	TRBJ1-4	TGTGCCAGCAGCCCGGGGAGGTGGGATGAAAAACTGTTTTTT	CASSPGRWDEKLFF
-	-	TRBV6-5	TRBJ2-3	TGTGCCAGCAGTTACTCGGGACCTAGCACAGATACGCAGTATTTT	CASSYSGPSTDTQYF
-	-	TRBV7-8	TRBJ2-3	TGTGCCAGCAGCTTAGGGTTCCCAGATACGCAGTATTTT	CASSLGFPDTQYF
-	TRBD1	TRBV5-4	TRBJ1-6	TGTGCCAGCAGCTCTGACAGGGGTTCACCCCTCCACTTT	CASSSDRGSPLHF
few	TRBD2	TRBV6-5	TRBJ2-1	TGTGCCAGCAGAGCCAGCGGGAGGGCCGAAAATGAGCAGTTCTTC	CASRASGRAENEQFF
-	-	TRBV5-1	TRBJ1-5	TGCGCCAGCAGCTTCTCAGGGGCAGGCAATCAGCCCCAGCATTTT	CASSFSGAGNQPQHF
-	TRBD1	TRBV5-6	TRBJ1-2	TGTGCCAGCATCCTACTTGCGCCAGGGGGCAAGTATGGCTACACCTTC	CASILLAPGGKYGYTF
-	TRBD2	TRBV9	TRBJ2-1	TGTGCCAGCAGCGTTAGCGGGAGAACCTACAATGAGCAGTTCTTC	CASSVSGRTYNEQFF
-	-	TRBV6-1	TRBJ1-2	TGTGCCAGCAAGCCCACCGGGACCGAGGGTGGCTACACCTTC	CASKPTGTEGGYTF
-	-	TRBV5-8	TRBJ1-5	TGTGCCAGCAGCTTGGTTAGTGTCTCTGGTCAGCCCCAGCATTTT	CASSLVSVSGQPQHF
-	TRBD2	TRBV2	TRBJ2-3	TGTGCCAGCAGGGAAACCGGGACTAGCGGGAGCGGGGGTACGCAGTATTTT	CASRETGTSGSGGTQYF
-	TRBD1	TRBV30	TRBJ2-7	TGTGCCTGGAGCGTCGGACAGGGGGCATTACTGGAGCAGTACTTC	CAWSVGQGALLEQYF
-	TRBD2	TRBV2	TRBJ2-7	TGTGCCAGCAGTGTGGGAGGCAGGGGAATTAGCGGGAGGGCCGGTTGGCAGTACTTC	CASSVGGRGISGRAGWQYF
-	TRBD1	TRBV6-1	TRBJ1-5	TGTGCCAGCAGTGAAGCGACAGGAGGTGTGGGGACAGGGTATTTT	CASSEATGGVGTGYF
-	-	TRBV28	TRBJ1-6	TGTGCCAGCAGTTTGCCTATGACACCCCTCCACTTT	CASSLPMTPLHF
-	-	TRBV21-1	TRBJ2-7	TGTGCCAGCAGCAGAACTAGCGGGGGCGAGCAGTACTTC	CASSRTSGGEQYF
-	-	TRBV2	TRBJ2-5	TGTGCCAGCAGTGAAGGCCCGGTCCGGGAGACCCAGTACTTC	CASSEGPVRETQYF
-	-	TRBV23-1	TRBJ1-1	TGCGCCAGCAGTCAACATTGCGGCTGGGCCACGAACACTGAAGCTTTCTTT	CASSQHCGWATNTEAFF
-	-	TRBV6-1	TRBJ1-3	TGTGCCAGCAGAGAAATTGGGAGATCTGGAAACACCATATATTTT	CASREIGRSGNTIYF
-	-	TRBV19	TRBJ1-5	TGTGCCAGTAGTATGGCCCGAGGGAATCAGCCCCAGCATTTT	CASSMARGNQPQHF
-	-	TRBV5-5	TRBJ2-3	TGTGCCAGCAGCTTCCAGTCGATTAGCACAGATACGCAGTATTTT	CASSFQSISTDTQYF
-	-	TRBV5-1	TRBJ2-3	TGCGCCAGCGACGAAGGAACCTTCCGGGACACAGATACGCAGTATTTT	CASDEGTFRDTDTQYF
-	TRBD1	TRBV2	TRBJ1-2	TGTGCCAGCAGAGCCGGAACAGGGGATGGCTACACCTTC	CASRAGTGDGYTF
once	-	TRBV6-6	TRBJ1-5	TGTGCCAGCAGTTACCTCGGGGGAAGCAATCAGCCCCAGCATTTT	CASSYLGGSNQPQHF
-	-	TRBV5-4	TRBJ2-2	TGTGCCAGCTCAGCGAGCCACGGGGAGCTGTTTTTT	CASSASHGELFF
-	TRBD2	TRBV7-9	TRBJ2-7	TGTGCCAGCAGCCTAGCGGGGGAGTCCTACGAGCAGTACTTC	CASSLAGESYEQYF
-	-	TRBV5-1	TRBJ2-7	TGCGCCAGCAGACGCGCAGGACAGAGCTCCTACGAGCAGTACTTC	CASRRAGQSSYEQYF
few	-	TRBV9	TRBJ2-5	TGTGCCAGCAGCGTAGTTATAGGGGCCAAAGAGACCCAGTACTTC	CASSVVIGAKETQYF
-	-	TRBV14	TRBJ2-1	TGTGCCAGCACCTCCTACAGGGAGAGAAATGAGCAGTTCTTC	CASTSYRERNEQFF
-	TRBD2	TRBV5-1	TRBJ2-5	TGCGCCAGCAGCACTACCGGGACTAGCGGGGCCTTGGGGACCCAGTACTTC	CASSTTGTSGALGTQYF
-	-	TRBV11-2	TRBJ1-4	TGTGCCAGCAGCTGGGGCGGGGGCAGGGATGAAAAACTGTTTTTT	CASSWGGGRDEKLFF
few	-	TRBV5-1	TRBJ1-1	TGCGCCAGCAGCTTGGGGGGGCCGAACACTGAAGCTTTCTTT	CASSLGGPNTEAFF
-	TRBD1	TRBV25-1	TRBJ1-1	TGTGCCAGCAGACCACCGGGACAGGCGAACACTGAAGCTTTCTTT	CASRPPGQANTEAFF
once	TRBD1	TRBV18	TRBJ2-5	TGTGCCAGCTCACTGCTTTCCGGGACAGGACAAGAGACCCAGTACTTC	CASSLLSGTGQETQYF
-	TRBD2	TRBV7-7	TRBJ2-3	TGTGCTAGCAGCTCAGGACTAGCAGGCACAGATACGCAGTATTTT	CASSSGLAGTDTQYF
-	-	TRBV6-4	TRBJ2-3	TGTGCCAGCAGTCTGACAGAAATAGATACGCAGTATTTT	CASSLTEIDTQYF
-	TRBD1	TRBV18	TRBJ1-1	TGTGCCAGCTCATCTACAGGGGGTCGCACTGAAGCTTTCTTT	CASSSTGGRTEAFF